A few counts support the clone carrying this T cell receptor beta chain. CDR1 MNHEY and CDR2 SMNVEV come from the germline V gene (reference sequence). J was trimmed by 1 base and V by 5 bases; bases with no gene match: 5. The length of the CDR3 is 16 residues. These data come from a study of quantifying T cell responses using KT2 cells. Overall study context: Reverse transcription used primers in the TCR alpha and beta constant regions.

The cDNA 3' end received a ligated oligonucleotide with a UMI. An equimolar mix of RC1.1 and RC1.2 primed the beta chain across TRBC1 and TRBC2. Separate processing of TCR alpha and beta chains began at the second PCR. TCRdb independently ran MiXCR on the UMI-ligation and nested PCR reads; one entry per CDR3 protein. The sample yields about 53,000 distinct CDR3 sequences, 9% to 15% seen once. The sample is PBMC spiked with counted cells of clone KT2. Different KT2-to-PBMC ratios were created with a constant PBMC count. The clonotype originates from a human donor. Specimen: PBMCs spiked with cells of the T cell clone KT2. V gene TRBV27 combines with J gene TRBJ1-6; 7 bases line up with TRBD1. This CDR3 is CASSTYRGSYNSPLHF. The CDR3 DNA is TGTGCCAGCAGTACCTACAGGGGTTCCTATAATTCACCCCTCCACTTT.